The 20 T cell receptor beta chains listed next were all sequenced from one sample in a study of blood T cell repertoires in COVID-19 (dated by TCRdb to 2020 to 2021). Library preparation was by the immunoSEQ multiplex PCR assay. As stored in TCRdb, this immuneACCESS dataset retains in-frame rearrangements with V and J assigned. A fraction of the clones does not appear; measured against another copy, unresolved V genes explain less than half of the discrepancy, and the remainder lacks a known reason. This sample comprises around 150,000 clones, roughly 87% of them detected only once. Of the sample, about 4.2% is held by the ten largest clones. Sample: peripheral blood. The receptors stem from a woman aged 55-70 years with active or convalescent COVID-19.

This clone occurred once. The chain has TRBV7-9 and TRBJ2-1; TRBD2 is a possible D gene (6 bases). V was clipped by 5 bases and J by 2 bases, with 19 bases between them. CDR3 length equals 17 residues. The germline CDR1 and CDR2 sequences are SEHNR and FQNEAQ (reference sequence). CDR3 region: CASSPRLGPLPYNEQFF. In nucleotides, the CDR3 is TGTGCCAGCAGCCCGCGACTAGGCCCGTTACCCTACAATGAGCAGTTCTTC.

This chain uses TRBV9 with TRBJ2-3, with 10 bases matching TRBD2. The ends lost 3 bases at V and 2 bases at J; junction bases unmatched: 6. Germline V gives CDR1 SGDLS, CDR2 YYNGEE. The CDR3 sequence is 16 residues long. The CDR3 DNA sequence: TGTGCCAGCAGCGCGGCTAGCGGGGGATACACAGATACGCAGTATTTT. It codes for CASSAASGGYTDTQYF.

The chain uses TRBV11-2 and TRBJ1-1; maybe TRBD1 (5 bases). The CDR3 consists of 14 residues. V gave up 2 bases and J gave up 4 bases, with 11 bases separating them. CDR1 and CDR2 (germline): SGHAT, FQNNGV. The CDR3 reads CASSLRGVSTEAFF. In DNA form, the CDR3 reads TGTGCCAGCAGCTTAAGGGGTGTGAGCACTGAAGCTTTCTTT.

With respect to this clone: Possible read error: a much larger clone is one base away. The V call is TRBV7-8, the J call TRBJ2-3; 9 bases are shared with TRBD2. The germline CDR1 and CDR2 sequences are SGHVS and FQNEAQ. Losses at the gene ends were 3 bases for V and 3 bases for J; bases not matched to a gene: 7. The length of the CDR3 is 16 residues. CDR3 sequence reads: CASSFGGGGRTDTQYF. DNA of the CDR3: TGTGCCAGCAGCTTCGGCGGGGGGGGGCGGACAGATACGCAGTATTTT.

The chain couples TRBV2 to TRBJ2-3; 9 bases align to TRBD2. J lost 2 bases, V lost 2 bases, and 11 bases had no gene match. The CDR3 spans 18 residues. CDR1 SNHLY and CDR2 FYNNEI come from the germline V gene. CDR3 sequence: CASSESSSSGAYTDTQYF. The CDR3 DNA reads TGTGCCAGCAGTGAAAGTAGTTCTAGCGGGGCCTACACAGATACGCAGTATTTT.

V and J are TRBV5-6 and TRBJ2-2, with TRBD2 as a possible D gene (6 bases). There are 17 residues in the CDR3. The V end was cut by 3 bases, the J end by 1 base, with 16 bases between. CDR1 and CDR2 (germline): SGHDT, YYEEEE. In DNA, the CDR3 is TGTGCCAGCAGCTCCTTTTCCGGGGGTCGGAACACCGGGGAGCTGTTTTTT. Protein sequence: CASSSFSGGRNTGELFF.

The V and J genes are TRBV28 and TRBJ2-7; D may be TRBD2 (6 bases). Germline CDR1 reads MDHEN; CDR2 reads SYDVKM. With 10 bases removed from V and 0 bases from J, the gap between germline ends came to 31 bases. The CDR3 runs 19 residues. CDR3 DNA sequence: TGTGCCAACCCCCACCAAGACGCAGGCGCGGGGAAAAGCTCCTACGAGCAGTACTTC. Protein sequence: CANPHQDAGAGKSSYEQYF.

The rearrangement uses TRBV19 and TRBJ2-1, with 7 bases identical to TRBD1. The V gene's germline CDR1 is LNHDA and CDR2 SQIVND (reference sequence). The CDR3 totals 16 residues. V trimming: 5 bases; J trimming: 2 bases; junction bases outside the gene matches: 9. The CDR3 sequence is CASSAPGTATYNEQFF. In DNA form, the CDR3 reads TGTGCCAGTAGTGCACCCGGGACAGCTACCTACAATGAGCAGTTCTTC.

The chain combines TRBV10-3 with TRBJ1-2; D gene unclear. V was clipped by 4 bases and J by 0 bases, with 6 bases between them. The CDR3 sequence is 13 residues long. CDR1 and CDR2 (germline): ENHRY, SYGVKD. The CDR3 loop is CAISADSNYGYTF. The CDR3, as DNA: TGTGCCATCAGTGCGGACTCTAACTATGGCTACACCTTC.

This chain connects TRBV7-2 to TRBJ2-2; 7 bases are shared with TRBD1. CDR1 and CDR2 (germline): SGHTA, FQGNSA. This CDR3 region has 15 residues. The trim removed 0 bases at V and 7 bases at J, leaving 5 bases unmatched. The CDR3 DNA is TGTGCCAGCAGCTTAGCACAGGGGTGGGTCGGGGAGCTGTTTTTT. It specifies CASSLAQGWVGELFF.

This clone was detected once. The V call is TRBV3-1 (or the pseudogene TRBV3-2), the J call TRBJ1-2, with 8 bases lining up with TRBD1. After removal of 0 bases from V and 7 bases from J, the junction contained 10 bases not matched to a gene. This CDR3 is built from 16 residues. Per germline, CDR1 LGHDT and CDR2 YNNKEL (reference sequence). The CDR3 bases are TGTGCCAGCAGCCAAGATCACCACAGGGGGTCGGGTGGCTACACCTTC. As protein: CASSQDHHRGSGGYTF.

This rearrangement joins TRBV9 to TRBJ1-6; TRBD1 aligns across 8 bases. The CDR3 runs to 14 residues. Germline CDR1 SGDLS, CDR2 YYNGEE. V lost 1 base to trimming and J lost 7 bases; unmatched junction nucleotides: 1. The CDR3 here is CASSVRTGNSPLHF. CDR3 in DNA: TGTGCCAGCAGCGTACGGACAGGGAATTCACCCCTCCACTTT.

CDR3 sequence: CASSSIPAGGPSQFF. CDR3 sequence (DNA): TGTGCCAGCAGTTCCATTCCAGCGGGGGGGCCTAGTCAGTTTTTT. V usage is TRBV6-2 or TRBV6-3 and J usage is TRBJ2-2, with TRBD2 identical over 10 bases. V shed 4 bases and J 16 bases; nucleotides not matched to a gene: 15. The CDR3 is made up of 15 amino acids. The germline CDR1 and CDR2 sequences are MNHEY and SVGEGT.

J is TRBJ2-1 and V is TRBV10-1; possible D gene TRBD2, 6 bases. Germline V lookup: CDR1 WNHNN, CDR2 SYGVQD (reference sequence). The V gene lost 6 bases and the J gene lost 0 bases, with 18 bases spanning the gap. The CDR3 extends over 17 amino acids. CDR3 DNA: TGCGCCAGCAGCGCGAATCGGGCGGGACGCTCCTACAATGAGCAGTTCTTC. The encoded protein is CASSANRAGRSYNEQFF.

This clone was seen just once. This rearrangement joins TRBV3-1 (or the pseudogene TRBV3-2) to TRBJ2-5; 11 nucleotides match TRBD2. Trimming took 5 bases from V and 4 from J; bases not matched to a gene: 6. Germline CDR1 is LGHDT and CDR2 is YNNKEL (reference sequence). This CDR3 spans 15 amino acids. The CDR3 protein is CASSLLAGDGETQYF. The DNA for the CDR3 is TGTGCCAGCAGCTTACTAGCGGGGGATGGAGAGACCCAGTACTTC.

The chain has TRBV2 and TRBJ1-6; no clear D. Germline loops: CDR1 SNHLY, CDR2 FYNNEI. Trimming took 0 bases from V and 8 from J, leaving 8 bases between them. The CDR3 has 14 amino acids. Here the CDR3 reads CASSEALGDSPLHF. CDR3 nucleotides: TGTGCCAGCAGTGAAGCCTTGGGCGATTCACCCCTCCACTTT.

In DNA, the CDR3 is TGCGCCAGCAGCCAAGGCGGGGGACAGGGCTACGAGCAGTACTTC. Translation: CASSQGGGQGYEQYF. This chain joins TRBV4-1 and TRBJ2-7; the match to TRBD1 covers 9 bases. The germline gives CDR1 MGHRA, CDR2 YSYEKL. The CDR3 loop spans 15 amino acids. Germline trimming cut 1 base from V and 3 bases from J; bases unmatched to any gene: 4.

The rearrangement joins TRBV3-1 (or the pseudogene TRBV3-2) to TRBJ1-2; D is possibly TRBD1 (5 bases). The CDR3 consists of 15 residues. CDR1 LGHDT and CDR2 YNNKEL come from the germline V gene (reference sequence). Trimming took off 0 bases at V and 0 bases at J, with 8 bases between the two ends. The CDR3 DNA is TGTGCCAGCAGCCAAGAGGGGGGAGCTAACTATGGCTACACCTTC. Its protein is CASSQEGGANYGYTF.

V is TRBV9 and J is TRBJ2-7, with 8 bases lining up with TRBD1. V trimming: 3 bases; J trimming: 0 bases; junction bases outside the gene matches: 2. The CDR3 spans 14 residues. Germline loops: CDR1 SGDLS, CDR2 YYNGEE. The CDR3 DNA reads TGTGCCAGCAGCGGGACAGGGAACTCCTACGAGCAGTACTTC. Residues: CASSGTGNSYEQYF. Combining the CDR3 with reference TRBV9 and TRBJ2-7 gives the whole variable domain DSGVTQTPKHLITATGQRVTLRCSPRSGDLSVYWYQQSLDQGLQFLIQYYNGEERAKGNILERFSAQQFPDLHSELNLSSLELGDSALYFCASSGTGNSYEQYFGPGTRLTVT.

The chain employs TRBV9 and TRBJ2-2, with 7 bases aligning to TRBD1. The CDR3 sequence is 15 residues long. Unmatched junction bases numbered 3, after V lost 4 bases and J lost 0 bases. In germline, CDR1 is SGDLS, CDR2 YYNGEE. CDR3 in amino acids: CASSLTGSNTGELFF. The CDR3 DNA is TGTGCCAGCAGCTTGACAGGGTCGAACACCGGGGAGCTGTTTTTT.